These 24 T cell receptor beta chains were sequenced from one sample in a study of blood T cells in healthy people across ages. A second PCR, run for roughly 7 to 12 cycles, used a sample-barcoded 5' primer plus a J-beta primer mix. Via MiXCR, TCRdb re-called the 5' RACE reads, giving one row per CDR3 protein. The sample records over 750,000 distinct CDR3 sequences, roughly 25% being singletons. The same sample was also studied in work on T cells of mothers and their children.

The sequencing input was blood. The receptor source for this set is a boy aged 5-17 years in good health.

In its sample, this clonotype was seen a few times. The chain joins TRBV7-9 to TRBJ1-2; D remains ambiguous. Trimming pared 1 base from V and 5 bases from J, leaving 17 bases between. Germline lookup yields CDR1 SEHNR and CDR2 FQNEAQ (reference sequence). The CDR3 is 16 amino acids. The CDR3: CASSLEQLGKAYGYTF. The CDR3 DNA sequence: TGTGCCAGCAGCTTAGAACAACTCGGGAAGGCGTATGGCTACACCTTC. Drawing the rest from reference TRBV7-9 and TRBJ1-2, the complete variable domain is DTGVSQNPRHKITKRGQNVTFRCDPISEHNRLYWYRQTLGQGPEFLTYFQNEAQLEKSRLLSDRFSAERPKGSFSTLEIQRTEQGDSAMYLCASSLEQLGKAYGYTFGSGTRLTVV.

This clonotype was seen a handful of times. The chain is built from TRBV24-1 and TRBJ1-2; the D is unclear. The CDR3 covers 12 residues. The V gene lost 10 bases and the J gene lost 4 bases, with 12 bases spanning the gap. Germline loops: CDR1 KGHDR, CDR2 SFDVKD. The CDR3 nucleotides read TGTGCCACGTGGGAGCCCTTCTATGGCTACACCTTC. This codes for CATWEPFYGYTF.

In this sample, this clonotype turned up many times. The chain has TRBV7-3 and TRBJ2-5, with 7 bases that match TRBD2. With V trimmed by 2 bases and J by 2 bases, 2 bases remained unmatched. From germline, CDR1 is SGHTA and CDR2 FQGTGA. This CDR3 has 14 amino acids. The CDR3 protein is CASSLLADQETQYF. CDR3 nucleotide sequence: TGTGCCAGCAGCTTACTAGCGGATCAAGAGACCCAGTACTTC.

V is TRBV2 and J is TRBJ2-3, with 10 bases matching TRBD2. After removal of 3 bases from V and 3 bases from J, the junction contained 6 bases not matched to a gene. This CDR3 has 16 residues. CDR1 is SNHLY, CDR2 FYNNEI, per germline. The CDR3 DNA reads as TGTGCCAGCAGTGAGGGTCTAGCGGGAGAAACAGATACGCAGTATTTT. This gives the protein CASSEGLAGETDTQYF.

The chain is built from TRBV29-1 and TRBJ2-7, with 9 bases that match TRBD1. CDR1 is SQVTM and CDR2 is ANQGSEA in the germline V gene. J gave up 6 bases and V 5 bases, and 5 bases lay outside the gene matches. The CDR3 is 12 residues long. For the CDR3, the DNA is TGCAGCGTTACAACGGGACAGGGCGAGCAGTACTTC. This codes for CSVTTGQGEQYF.

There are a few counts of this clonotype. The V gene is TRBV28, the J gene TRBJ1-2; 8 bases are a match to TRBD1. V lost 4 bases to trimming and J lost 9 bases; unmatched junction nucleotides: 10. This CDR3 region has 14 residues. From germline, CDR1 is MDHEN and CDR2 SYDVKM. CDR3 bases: TGTGCCAGCAGTTCCGGGACAGGCATTTTAAGCTACACCTTC. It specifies CASSSGTGILSYTF.

The CDR3 DNA is TGTGCCACCAGCAGGGGACTAGCTCAAGAGACCCAGTACTTC. As protein: CATSRGLAQETQYF. V gene TRBV15 combines with J gene TRBJ2-5; TRBD2 matches at 9 bases. V was pared by 3 bases and J by 2 bases, with 1 base of the junction left unmatched. The CDR3 loop spans 14 amino acids. CDR1 and CDR2 (germline): LNHNV, YYDKDF (reference sequence).

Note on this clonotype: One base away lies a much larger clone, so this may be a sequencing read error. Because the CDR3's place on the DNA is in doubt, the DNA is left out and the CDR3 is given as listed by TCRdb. The chain's CDR3 is CASSTSDGGETQYF. The chain couples TRBV27 to TRBJ2-5; the table assigns TRBD1, which was not confirmed against the DNA. Germline CDR1 MNHEY, CDR2 SMNVEV (reference sequence). Ends included, the CDR3 has 14 residues.

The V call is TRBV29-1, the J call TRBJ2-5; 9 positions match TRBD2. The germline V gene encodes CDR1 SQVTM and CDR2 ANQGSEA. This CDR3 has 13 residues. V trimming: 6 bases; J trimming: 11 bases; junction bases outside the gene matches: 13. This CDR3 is CSVVTSGPREQYF. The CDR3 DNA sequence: TGCAGCGTGGTCACTAGCGGGCCTCGGGAGCAGTACTTC.

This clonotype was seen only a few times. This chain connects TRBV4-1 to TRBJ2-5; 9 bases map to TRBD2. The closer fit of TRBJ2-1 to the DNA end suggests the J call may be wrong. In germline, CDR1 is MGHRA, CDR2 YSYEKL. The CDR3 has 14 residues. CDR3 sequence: CASSQVGSGGEQFF. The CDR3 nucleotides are TGCGCCAGCAGCCAAGTTGGTAGCGGGGGTGAGCAGTTCTTC.

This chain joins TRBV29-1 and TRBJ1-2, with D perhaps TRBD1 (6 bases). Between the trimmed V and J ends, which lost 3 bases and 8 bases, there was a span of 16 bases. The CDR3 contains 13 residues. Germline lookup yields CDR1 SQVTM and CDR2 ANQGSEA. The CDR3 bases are TGCAGCGTTGACAAACAGGGAGTGGAGGGCTACACCTTC. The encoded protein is CSVDKQGVEGYTF.

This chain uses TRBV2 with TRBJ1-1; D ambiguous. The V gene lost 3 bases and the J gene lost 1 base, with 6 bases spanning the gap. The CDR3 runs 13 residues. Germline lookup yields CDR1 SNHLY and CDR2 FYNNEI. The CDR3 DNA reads TGTGCCAGCAGTGATGCCACGAACACTGAAGCTTTCTTT. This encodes CASSDATNTEAFF. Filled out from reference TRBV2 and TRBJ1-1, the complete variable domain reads EPEVTQTPSHQVTQMGQEVILRCVPISNHLYFYWYRQILGQKVEFLVSFYNNEISEKSEIFDDQFSVERPDGSNFTLKIRSTKLEDSAMYFCASSDATNTEAFFGQGTRLTVV.

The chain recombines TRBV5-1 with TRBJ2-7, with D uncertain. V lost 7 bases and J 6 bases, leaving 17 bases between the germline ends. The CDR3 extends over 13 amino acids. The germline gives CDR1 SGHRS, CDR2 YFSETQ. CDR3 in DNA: TGCGCCAGCTGTCCGGCTGACACACTCGAGCAGTACTTC. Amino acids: CASCPADTLEQYF.

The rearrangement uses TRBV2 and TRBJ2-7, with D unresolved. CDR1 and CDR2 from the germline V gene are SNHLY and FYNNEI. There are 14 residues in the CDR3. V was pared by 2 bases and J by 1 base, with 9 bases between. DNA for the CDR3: TGTGCCAGCAGTGAATTTCCTAGATCCTACGAGCAGTACTTC. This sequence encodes CASSEFPRSYEQYF.

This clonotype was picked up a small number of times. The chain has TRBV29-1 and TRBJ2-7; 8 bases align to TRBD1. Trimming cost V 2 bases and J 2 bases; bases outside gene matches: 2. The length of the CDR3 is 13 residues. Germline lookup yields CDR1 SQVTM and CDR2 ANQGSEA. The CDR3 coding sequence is TGCAGCGTTGAACTACAGGGGGCCTACGAGCAGTACTTC. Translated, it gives CSVELQGAYEQYF.

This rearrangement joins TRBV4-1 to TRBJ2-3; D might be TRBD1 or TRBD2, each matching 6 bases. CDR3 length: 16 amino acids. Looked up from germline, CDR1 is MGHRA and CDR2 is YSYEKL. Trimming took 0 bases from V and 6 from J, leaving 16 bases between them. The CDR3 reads CASSQEEGESQDTQYF. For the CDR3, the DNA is TGCGCCAGCAGCCAAGAGGAGGGGGAAAGTCAGGATACGCAGTATTTT.

CDR3 coding DNA: TGTGCCACCAGCAGAGATCAGGTAGCGGGAGGGGTTGAGCAGTTCTTC. Translating it yields CATSRDQVAGGVEQFF. The chain has TRBV15 and TRBJ2-1; TRBD2 matches at 11 bases. Per germline, CDR1 LNHNV and CDR2 YYDKDF (reference sequence). With V trimmed by 0 bases and J by 9 bases, 7 bases remained unmatched. This CDR3 comprises 16 residues.

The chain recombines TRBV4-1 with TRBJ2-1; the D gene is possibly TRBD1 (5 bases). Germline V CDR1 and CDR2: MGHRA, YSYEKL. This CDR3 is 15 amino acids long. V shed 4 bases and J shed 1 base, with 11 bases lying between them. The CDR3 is CASSLQGRSYNEQFF. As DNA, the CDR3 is TGCGCCAGCAGCCTTCAGGGTAGGTCCTACAATGAGCAGTTCTTC.

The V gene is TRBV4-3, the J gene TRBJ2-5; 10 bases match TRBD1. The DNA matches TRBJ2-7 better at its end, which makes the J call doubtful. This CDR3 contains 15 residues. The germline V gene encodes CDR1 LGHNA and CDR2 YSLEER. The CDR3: CASSVTTGGNYEQYF. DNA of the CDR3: TGCGCCAGCAGTGTTACGACAGGGGGCAACTACGAGCAGTACTTC.

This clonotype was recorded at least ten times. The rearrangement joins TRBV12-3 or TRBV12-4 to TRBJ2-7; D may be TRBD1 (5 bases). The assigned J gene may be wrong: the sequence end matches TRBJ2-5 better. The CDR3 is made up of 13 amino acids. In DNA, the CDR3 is TGTGCCAGCAGTTTGGACACTCAAGAGACCCAGTACTTC. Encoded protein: CASSLDTQETQYF.

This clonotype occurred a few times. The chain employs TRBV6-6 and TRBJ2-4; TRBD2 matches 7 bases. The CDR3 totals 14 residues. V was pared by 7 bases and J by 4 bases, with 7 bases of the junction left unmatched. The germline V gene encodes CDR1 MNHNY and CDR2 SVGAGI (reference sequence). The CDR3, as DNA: TGTGCCAGCACCCCGGGACTACCTAAAAACATTCAGTACTTC. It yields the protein CASTPGLPKNIQYF.

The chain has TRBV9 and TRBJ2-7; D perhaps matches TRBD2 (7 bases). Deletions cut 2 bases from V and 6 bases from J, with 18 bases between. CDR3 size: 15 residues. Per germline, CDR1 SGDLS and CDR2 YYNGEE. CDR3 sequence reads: CASSVGTSPGGEQYF. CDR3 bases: TGTGCCAGCAGCGTCGGGACATCCCCGGGGGGCGAGCAGTACTTC.

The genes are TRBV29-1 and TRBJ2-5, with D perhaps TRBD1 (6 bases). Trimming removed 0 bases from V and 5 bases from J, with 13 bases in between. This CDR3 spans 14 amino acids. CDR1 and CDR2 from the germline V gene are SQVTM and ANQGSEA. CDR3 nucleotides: TGCAGCGTTGAAGATCGAGGGGGAGTGGAGACCCAGTACTTC. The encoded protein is CSVEDRGGVETQYF.

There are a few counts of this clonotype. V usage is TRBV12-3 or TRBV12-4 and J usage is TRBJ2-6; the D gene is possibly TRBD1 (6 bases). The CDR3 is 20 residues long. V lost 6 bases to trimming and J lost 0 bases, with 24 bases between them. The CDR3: CASRHSAGRTDVSGANVLTF. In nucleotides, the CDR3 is TGTGCCAGCAGGCACTCTGCTGGTAGGACAGACGTCTCTGGGGCCAACGTCCTGACTTTC.